This T cell receptor beta chain was recovered during a study of T cells after yellow fever vaccination. Notes on the study in general: After the booster, 95% to 98% of CD4 and more than 85% of CD8 primary-response clones were re-detected. The secondary response peaked faster, at day 5 versus 15, but was weaker. High-abundance clonotypes from the bulk population could contaminate FACS-sorted repertoires. Of the clonotypes, a small share occurred in both CD4 and CD8 compartments.

In the case of this clonotype: Its antigen is still unknown.

V was clipped by 0 bases and J by 6 bases, with 11 bases between them. This CDR3 is built from 14 residues. Germline lookup yields CDR1 MNHEY and CDR2 SVGAGI. TCRdb re-derived calls from the 5' RACE reads in MiXCR, one entry per CDR3 protein. Of about 310,000 distinct CDR3 sequences detected, roughly 3.5% appear once; the ten largest clones hold about 25%. The V and J genes are TRBV6-5 and TRBJ1-2; D not resolved. Sequenced here: PBMCs, sampled on the day of the yellow fever booster vaccination. The receptor was isolated from a man younger than 35 who received the YFV17D yellow fever vaccine. CDR3 bases: TGTGCCAGCAGTTACTCCGGCAACCCGGATGGCTACACCTTC. Amino acid sequence: CASSYSGNPDGYTF.